This entry concerns a single T cell receptor (beta chain). Its antigen remains undetermined. Base qualities are missing; no much larger clone stands one base away. The data derive from a study of T cell changes during pregnancy in multiple sclerosis (dated by TCRdb to between 2018 and 2021). Study-wide context: Changes in the T cell repertoire over the course of pregnancy were examined in this study in women with multiple sclerosis.

The germline V gene specifies SGHRS as CDR1 and YFSETQ as CDR2. Cut back by 4 bases and 0 bases, the V and J ends lie 11 bases apart. From its cysteine to its phenylalanine, the CDR3 spans 15 amino acids. Of the read, only the CDR3 DNA is kept; its 45 bases are in frame from base 1. The library was produced with the immunoSEQ multiplex PCR assay. As stored in TCRdb, this immuneACCESS dataset retains in-frame rearrangements with V and J assigned. A fraction of the clones does not appear; measured against another copy, unresolved V genes explain less than half of the discrepancy, and the remainder lacks a known reason. The sample yields over 80,000 clones; just over 90% were counted once. 1.1% to 1.5% of the sample comes from the top ten.

This chain joins TRBV5-1 to TRBJ2-4, and the D gene may be TRBD2, 5 bases matching. The source was peripheral blood, collected in the third trimester of pregnancy. This sequence originates from a female donor in good health, enrolled as a control in a pregnancy study. The DNA sequence follows: TGCGCCAGCAGCGAGGGAGATTCAGCCAAAAACATTCAGTACTTC. It translates to CASSEGDSAKNIQYF. With the portions outside the CDR3 filled from the reference TRBV5-1 and TRBJ2-4 genes, the complete variable region becomes KAGVTQTPRYLIKTRGQQVTLSCSPISGHRSVSWYQQTPGQGLQFLFEYFSETQRNKGNFPGRFSGRQFSNSRSEMNVSTLELGDSALYLCASSEGDSAKNIQYFGAGTRLSVL.